The sequence of this TCR beta chain was determined in a study of glioma-infiltrating T cells. Amplification of TCR alpha and beta CDR3 regions from RNA used iRepertoire nested multiplex PCR. A single record per CDR3 protein comes from TCRdb applying MiXCR to the multiplex PCR reads. The table includes about 400,000 distinct CDR3 sequences, roughly 41% detected once. This clonotype has ten or more counts. CDR1 and CDR2 from the germline V gene are MNHEY and SMNVEV (reference sequence). The length of the CDR3 is 15 residues. Trimming left V 0 bases short and J 3 bases short, with 9 bases between. Sequenced input: glioma tissue, nonneoplastic brain tissue, or PBMCs (not recorded which). The chain employs TRBV27 and TRBJ2-1; D is tentatively TRBD1 or TRBD2 (5 bases each). The receptor was derived from a human donor with low-grade glioma or glioblastoma, undergoing nonglioma brain surgery, or in good health (not recorded which). The CDR3 region has the DNA TGTGCCAGCAGTTTATCGGGGGATTTCTACAATGAGCAGTTCTTC. Its translation is CASSLSGDFYNEQFF.